This paragraph reports one TCR beta chain. Study processing details: Counts of nucleated cells, estimated from reference gene primer amplification, were obtained. Measured with immunoSEQ multiplex PCR; TCRdb has only the in-frame clones, and not every one. The DNA gave D and trimming, while V, J and clone size come from that table. The sample consists of under 50,000 clones, more than 85% of them appearing once. The record originates from a study of blood T cell repertoires in COVID-19. The wider study: Samples came from the United States, Italy and Spain, spanning acute and convalescent COVID-19. The cDNA or gDNA used as material had been derived from T cells, B-cell-depleted T cells, or PBMCs.

Enrolled during active infection, Seattle patients were then followed longitudinally. This CDR3 is 16 amino acids long. With 2 bases removed from V and 0 bases from J, the gap between germline ends came to 8 bases. Germline CDR1 reads SGHVS; CDR2 reads FNYEAQ. The chain combines TRBV7-6 with TRBJ2-6; D might be TRBD1 (6 bases). Sequencing was carried out using peripheral blood. The sequence came from a man aged 55 to 70 with COVID-19, enrolled during active disease. CDR3 DNA sequence: TGTGCCAGCAGCTTATCAGGGGTCTCTGGGGCCAACGTCCTGACTTTC. This sequence encodes CASSLSGVSGANVLTF.